The 24 T cell receptor beta chains below come from one sample, sequenced in a study of T cell repertoires in ileal Crohn's disease. Here immunoSEQ multiplex PCR was the method, and the copy in TCRdb shows in-frame clones only, minus some. The data contain roughly 13,000 clones, nearly 85% of them singletons. Sequenced sample: ileal tissue. These receptor sequences come from an adult with Crohn's disease.

The chain has TRBV6-1 and TRBJ2-7, with 7 bases fitting TRBD1. Germline lookup yields CDR1 MNHNS and CDR2 SASEGT. The CDR3 totals 16 residues. Germline trimming cut 4 bases from V and 2 bases from J; bases unmatched to any gene: 11. Written as DNA, the CDR3 is TGTGCCAGCAGTGGGTTGTCGGGACAGATAACCTACGAGCAGTACTTC. Its protein is CASSGLSGQITYEQYF.

The rearrangement joins TRBV9 to TRBJ2-7; 8 bases agree with TRBD1. V gave up 3 bases and J gave up 0 bases; unmatched junction bases: 2. The germline CDR1 and CDR2 sequences are SGDLS and YYNGEE. The CDR3 is 14 amino acids. The CDR3 here is CASSATGASYEQYF. CDR3 DNA sequence: TGTGCCAGCAGCGCGACAGGGGCCTCCTACGAGCAGTACTTC.

This sequence joins TRBV4-2 and TRBJ2-7, with 7 bases aligning to TRBD1. V gave up 7 bases and J gave up 9 bases; unmatched junction bases: 9. Germline loops: CDR1 LGHNA, CDR2 YNFKEQ. This CDR3 has 12 amino acids. CDR3 residues: CASKGASSRQYF. CDR3 in DNA: TGTGCCAGCAAGGGGGCGAGTTCTCGGCAGTACTTC.

This clone turned up a few times. The rearrangement uses TRBV7-8 and TRBJ2-2; TRBD2 agrees at 7 bases. V shed 2 bases and J 7 bases; nucleotides not matched to a gene: 7. The CDR3 length is 15 residues. Per germline, CDR1 SGHVS and CDR2 FQNEAQ. In DNA form, the CDR3 reads TGTGCCAGCAGCTTATTGCGGGGGTCGGTCGGGGAGCTGTTTTTT. It translates to CASSLLRGSVGELFF.

The chain links TRBV9 to TRBJ2-2, with D tentatively TRBD2 (5 bases). Germline values: CDR1 SGDLS, CDR2 YYNGEE. Deletions cut 4 bases from V and 5 bases from J, with 12 bases between. This CDR3 is 14 amino acids long. The CDR3 DNA reads TGTGCCAGCAGCTCAGCGGTGGTAACCGGGGAGCTGTTTTTT. Its translation is CASSSAVVTGELFF. The full variable domain, its missing parts supplied by reference TRBV9 and TRBJ2-2, is DSGVTQTPKHLITATGQRVTLRCSPRSGDLSVYWYQQSLDQGLQFLIQYYNGEERAKGNILERFSAQQFPDLHSELNLSSLELGDSALYFCASSSAVVTGELFFGEGSRLTVL.

V is TRBV5-1 and J is TRBJ1-2, with D possibly TRBD1 on 6 matching bases. V was shortened by 1 base and J by 1 base, with 14 bases between the two germline ends. CDR1 is SGHRS and CDR2 is YFSETQ in the germline V gene. This CDR3 has 16 residues. The CDR3 nucleotides are TGCGCCAGCAGCTTGAACAGGGACACCTTTAACTATGGCTACACCTTC. As protein: CASSLNRDTFNYGYTF.

The chain combines TRBV29-1 with TRBJ1-1; 7 bases are a match to TRBD1. V was clipped by 2 bases and J by 4 bases; unmatched bases: 4. Germline V CDR1 and CDR2: SQVTM, ANQGSEA. This CDR3 is 13 amino acids long. CDR3 coding DNA: TGCAGCGTTGAAAAAACAGGGGTCACTGAAGCTTTCTTT. Translating it yields CSVEKTGVTEAFF. Together with reference TRBV29-1 and TRBJ1-1, the CDR3 gives the full variable domain: SAVISQKPSRDICQRGTSLTIQCQVDSQVTMMFWYRQQPGQSLTLIATANQGSEATYESGFVIDKFPISRPNLTFSTLTVSNMSPEDSSIYLCSVEKTGVTEAFFGQGTRLTVV.

This clone was seen only once. The rearrangement links TRBV18 to TRBJ1-5, with 9 bases matching TRBD1. V was pared by 6 bases and J by 4 bases, with 10 bases of the junction left unmatched. There are 16 residues in the CDR3. Germline V lookup: CDR1 KGHSH, CDR2 LQKENI. CDR3 sequence (DNA): TGTGCCAGCTCGGCCGGACAGGGGAGAGCAAATCAGCCCCAGCATTTT. Translation: CASSAGQGRANQPQHF.

The chain uses TRBV7-3 and TRBJ2-5; 8 nucleotides agree with TRBD2. Germline V gene data show CDR1 as SGHTA and CDR2 as FQGTGA. This CDR3 has 14 amino acids. With 5 bases clipped from V and 5 bases from J, the junction kept 7 bases outside the gene matches. The CDR3 spells CASSTGRASETQYF. CDR3 DNA sequence: TGTGCCAGCAGCACCGGGAGGGCTTCGGAGACCCAGTACTTC. Full variable domain (remainder filled in from reference TRBV7-3 and TRBJ2-5): GAGVSQTPSNKVTEKGKYVELRCDPISGHTALYWYRQSLGQGPEFLIYFQGTGAADDSGLPNDRFFAVRPEGSVSTLKIQRTERGDSAVYLCASSTGRASETQYFGPGTRLLVL.

V is TRBV16 and J is TRBJ1-2; possibly TRBD1 for D (6 bases). Germline V gives CDR1 KGHSY, CDR2 FQNENV. The CDR3 contains 16 residues. The V end lost 4 bases, the J end lost 0 bases, and 15 bases lay between the germline ends. CDR3 bases: TGTGCCAGCAGCCGGACAGCGGTCAGTCCTAACTATGGCTACACCTTC. Amino acid sequence: CASSRTAVSPNYGYTF.

The rearrangement links TRBV19 to TRBJ1-1, with a tentative D call TRBD1 (6 bases). V lost 7 bases to trimming and J lost 3 bases, with 15 bases between them. The CDR3 length is 14 residues. In germline, CDR1 is LNHDA, CDR2 SQIVND (reference sequence). The CDR3 region is CASMGHIGDTEAFF. CDR3 nucleotides: TGTGCCAGTATGGGACACATAGGGGACACTGAAGCTTTCTTT.

This clone was seen a few times. CDR3 sequence: CASSQVVTINEQFF. The DNA for the CDR3 is TGCGCCAGCAGCCAAGTGGTAACTATAAATGAGCAGTTCTTC. The chain carries TRBV4-1 and TRBJ2-1; D is undetermined. This CDR3 region has 14 residues. V was shortened by 1 base and J by 7 bases, with 11 bases between the two germline ends. Germline V gives CDR1 MGHRA, CDR2 YSYEKL.

The V and J genes are TRBV19 and TRBJ1-1; TRBD1 matches at 9 bases. CDR1 is LNHDA and CDR2 is SQIVND in the germline V gene (reference sequence). This CDR3 region has 12 residues. Trimming at V came to 4 bases and at J to 7 bases, leaving 1 base not matched to a gene. CDR3 sequence (DNA): TGTGCCAGTAGTAGGACAGGGGATGAAGCTTTCTTT. Encoded protein: CASSRTGDEAFF.

J is TRBJ2-1 and V is TRBV7-9; D gene unclear. The CDR3 covers 16 residues. V was clipped by 3 bases and J by 4 bases, with 16 bases between them. Per germline, CDR1 SEHNR and CDR2 FQNEAQ (reference sequence). DNA for the CDR3: TGTGCCAGCAGCTTTCCTGTGGGCGTTGGGTACAATGAGCAGTTCTTC. Its protein is CASSFPVGVGYNEQFF.

This clone has a handful of counts. This CDR3 is CASSSTPFYDYGYTF. CDR3 in DNA: TGTGCCAGCAGCTCGACACCTTTTTACGACTATGGCTACACCTTC. The chain links TRBV7-9 to TRBJ1-2, with D unclear. The CDR3 runs to 15 residues. V was shortened by 4 bases and J by 3 bases, with 15 bases between the two germline ends. Per germline, CDR1 SEHNR and CDR2 FQNEAQ (reference sequence).

This chain uses TRBV6-5 with TRBJ1-5; possibly TRBD1 for D (6 bases). The V gene lost 2 bases and the J gene lost 7 bases, with 9 bases spanning the gap. Germline lookup yields CDR1 MNHEY and CDR2 SVGAGI. CDR3 size: 13 residues. CDR3 DNA sequence: TGTGCCAGCAGTTACCAACAGGGACAGCCCCAGCATTTT. Its protein product is CASSYQQGQPQHF.

The chain combines TRBV5-1 with TRBJ2-1; D is undetermined. The CDR3 is 12 amino acids. V shed 3 bases and J shed 8 bases, with 9 bases lying between them. CDR1 and CDR2 from the germline V gene are SGHRS and YFSETQ. CDR3 sequence: CASSSSPHEQFF. CDR3 coding DNA: TGCGCCAGCAGCTCCTCTCCTCATGAGCAGTTCTTC.

This clone appeared a few times. The J gene is TRBJ2-2, the V gene TRBV14; no definite D call. Trimming cost V 0 bases and J 7 bases, with 6 bases left between them. There are 13 residues in the CDR3. The germline V gene encodes CDR1 SGHDN and CDR2 FVKESK. The CDR3 loop reads CASSQDRFGELFF. CDR3 DNA sequence: TGTGCCAGCAGCCAAGACAGATTCGGGGAGCTGTTTTTT.

J is TRBJ1-4 and V is TRBV7-2; possible D gene TRBD1, 5 bases. Germline-derived CDR1 and CDR2 are SGHTA and FQGNSA. Between the trimmed V and J ends, which lost 6 bases and 8 bases, there was a span of 13 bases. The CDR3 sequence is 13 residues long. CDR3 DNA sequence: TGTGCCAGCAGTTCACCGGGGGGGGAAAAACTGTTTTTT. Translation gives CASSSPGGEKLFF.

The V call is TRBV2, the J call TRBJ1-2; D uncertain. The CDR3 runs 10 residues. Trimming stripped 6 bases from V and 6 bases from J, with 5 bases between. Germline CDR1 and CDR2: SNHLY and FYNNEI. CDR3 DNA: TGTGCCAGCAGGCGTGATGGCTACACCTTC. It specifies CASRRDGYTF.

The chain recombines TRBV6-4 with TRBJ2-3; TRBD2 matches 7 bases. From germline, CDR1 is MRHNA and CDR2 SNTAGT. V shed 3 bases and J 4 bases; nucleotides not matched to a gene: 4. The CDR3 loop spans 14 amino acids. CDR3 sequence reads: CASSEGGSADTQYF. The CDR3 DNA reads as TGTGCCAGCAGTGAGGGCGGGAGCGCAGATACGCAGTATTTT.

V is TRBV18 and J is TRBJ1-1; D gene uncertain. The CDR3 has 12 amino acids. Trimming left V 8 bases short and J 7 bases short, with 14 bases between. Germline values: CDR1 KGHSH, CDR2 LQKENI. The chain's CDR3 is CASRASEGEAFF. CDR3 bases: TGTGCCAGCCGGGCCTCAGAGGGTGAAGCTTTCTTT.

This chain links TRBV14 with TRBJ1-2; TRBD1 might be the D (5 bases). The CDR3 covers 14 residues. V was cut by 0 bases and J by 2 bases, with 7 bases left in between. Germline loops: CDR1 SGHDN, CDR2 FVKESK. CDR3 sequence: CASSQERGNYGYTF. The CDR3 DNA follows: TGTGCCAGCAGCCAAGAAAGGGGCAACTATGGCTACACCTTC.

This chain links TRBV15 with TRBJ1-5; D is ambiguous. Germline CDR1 is LNHNV and CDR2 is YYDKDF (reference sequence). Trimming removed 1 base at V and 6 bases at J, with 7 bases between. This CDR3 comprises 13 residues. In nucleotides, the CDR3 is TGTGCCACCAGCAGAGGTAGAGGTCAGCCCCAGCATTTT. Protein sequence: CATSRGRGQPQHF.